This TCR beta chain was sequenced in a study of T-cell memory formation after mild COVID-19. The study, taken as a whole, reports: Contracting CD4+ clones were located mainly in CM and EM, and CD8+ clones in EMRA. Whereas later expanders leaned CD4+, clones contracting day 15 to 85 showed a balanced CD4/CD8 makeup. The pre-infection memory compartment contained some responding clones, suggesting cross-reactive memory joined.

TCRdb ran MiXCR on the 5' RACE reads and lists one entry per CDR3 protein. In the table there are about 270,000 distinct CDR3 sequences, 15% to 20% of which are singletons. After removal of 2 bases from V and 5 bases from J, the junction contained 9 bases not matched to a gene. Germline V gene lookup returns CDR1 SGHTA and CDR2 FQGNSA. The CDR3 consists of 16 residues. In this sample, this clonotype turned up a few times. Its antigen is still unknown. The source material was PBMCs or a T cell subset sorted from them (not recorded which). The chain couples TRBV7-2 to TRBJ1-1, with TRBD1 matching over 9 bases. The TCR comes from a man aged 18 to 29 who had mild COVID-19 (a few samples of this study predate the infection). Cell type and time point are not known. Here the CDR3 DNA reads TGTGCCAGCAGCTTAATTTCGACAGGGGGGGTGACTGAAGCTTTCTTT. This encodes CASSLISTGGVTEAFF.